One and the same sample provided the 31 T cell receptor beta chains below, sequenced in a study of shared clonotypes between healthy human individuals. Measured with immunoSEQ multiplex PCR; TCRdb has only the in-frame clones, and not every one. The sample contains some 740,000 clones, about 92% of which appear only once. Positively selected for CCR7, the CD45RO-negative cells used as naive CD8 cells excluded terminally differentiated effector memory CD45RA+ cells. Material for sequencing was naive CD8+ T cells sorted from blood. The receptors here all came from a man under 40 in good health.

The V call is TRBV6-1, the J call TRBJ2-7; TRBD2 matches at 11 bases. The CDR3 is 15 amino acids. J gave up 3 bases and V 6 bases, and 7 bases lay outside the gene matches. Germline loops: CDR1 MNHNS, CDR2 SASEGT. The chain's CDR3 is CASSPVAGGGYEQYF. CDR3 nucleotides: TGTGCCAGCAGCCCCGTAGCGGGAGGGGGCTACGAGCAGTACTTC.

In regard to this clone: Other nucleotide sequences from this sample produce the same CDR3. This chain joins TRBV27 and TRBJ1-5; 7 nucleotides line up with TRBD1. Trimming at V came to 3 bases and at J to 6 bases, leaving 5 bases not matched to a gene. CDR1 MNHEY and CDR2 SMNVEV come from the germline V gene (reference sequence). This CDR3 contains 14 residues. The CDR3 loop is CASSFGQGGQPQHF. The CDR3 DNA reads as TGTGCCAGCAGTTTTGGGCAGGGGGGTCAGCCCCAGCATTTT.

This chain links TRBV5-8 with TRBJ2-7; 7 bases are a match to TRBD2. Germline V gene sequence: CDR1 SGHTS, CDR2 YDEGEE. Trimming removed 1 base from V and 3 bases from J; junction bases left unmatched: 7. CDR3 length: 15 residues. CDR3 region: CASSLPASGDYEQYF. CDR3 DNA: TGTGCCAGCAGCTTGCCCGCTAGCGGTGACTACGAGCAGTACTTC.

This chain links TRBV6-5 with TRBJ2-1, with 10 bases fitting TRBD2. CDR1 is MNHEY, CDR2 SVGAGI, per germline. The J segment lost 9 bases and the V segment lost 2 bases, leaving 10 bases of the junction unmatched. The CDR3 totals 16 residues. The CDR3 DNA reads as TGTGCCAGCAGTTACGGTCTGGTGGGACTAGCGTTTGAGCAGTTCTTC. This sequence encodes CASSYGLVGLAFEQFF.

J is TRBJ2-6 and V is TRBV9, with 10 bases lining up with TRBD1. V lost 2 bases to trimming and J lost 2 bases; unmatched junction nucleotides: 7. CDR1 and CDR2 (germline): SGDLS, YYNGEE. This CDR3 region has 18 residues. CDR3 in amino acids: CASSVPRTGGAGANVLTF. The CDR3, as DNA: TGTGCCAGCAGCGTGCCCCGGACAGGGGGAGCTGGGGCCAACGTCCTGACTTTC.

The rearrangement links TRBV7-9 to TRBJ2-3; a possible D gene is TRBD2 (5 bases). CDR1 is SEHNR and CDR2 is FQNEAQ in the germline V gene (reference sequence). The CDR3 covers 15 residues. V shed 5 bases and J shed 0 bases, with 12 bases lying between them. The CDR3 here is CASSRLSSSTDTQYF. As DNA, the CDR3 is TGTGCCAGCAGCCGACTATCCTCTAGCACAGATACGCAGTATTTT.

The rearrangement links TRBV5-1 to TRBJ2-1, with 8 bases that match TRBD2. Germline CDR1 and CDR2: SGHRS and YFSETQ. J lost 3 bases, V lost 4 bases, and 3 bases had no gene match. The CDR3 is 14 residues long. CDR3 sequence reads: CASSIAGGYNEQFF. The CDR3 nucleotides are TGCGCCAGCAGCATTGCGGGGGGCTACAATGAGCAGTTCTTC.

J is TRBJ2-1 and V is TRBV19; 11 positions match TRBD2. Trimming took 1 base from V and 5 from J; bases not matched to a gene: 7. The CDR3 covers 17 residues. Per germline, CDR1 LNHDA and CDR2 SQIVND (reference sequence). The CDR3 loop is CASSIVGGTSGNNEQFF. Here the CDR3 DNA reads TGTGCCAGTAGTATAGTTGGCGGGACTAGCGGTAACAATGAGCAGTTCTTC.

The J gene is TRBJ2-1, the V gene TRBV9; maybe TRBD2 (6 bases). The germline CDR1 and CDR2 sequences are SGDLS and YYNGEE. V gave up 0 bases and J gave up 1 base, with 20 bases separating them. This CDR3 region has 19 residues. The CDR3 sequence: CASSVDPASLALSYNEQFF. The CDR3, as DNA: TGTGCCAGCAGCGTAGATCCCGCCTCACTAGCTTTGTCCTACAATGAGCAGTTCTTC.

V is TRBV19 and J is TRBJ1-2, with D hard to call. CDR1 and CDR2 from the germline V gene are LNHDA and SQIVND (reference sequence). V was trimmed by 11 bases and J by 3 bases, leaving 10 bases between them. The CDR3 is 11 residues long. CDR3 nucleotides: TGTGCCGGACGAGAAGACTATGGCTACACCTTC. Translating it yields CAGREDYGYTF.

The chain employs TRBV7-9 and TRBJ2-1, with a weak D call TRBD2 (5 bases). From germline, CDR1 is SEHNR and CDR2 FQNEAQ (reference sequence). This CDR3 comprises 15 residues. V lost 3 bases and J 5 bases, leaving 14 bases between the germline ends. The CDR3 here is CASSFSESANNEQFF. As DNA, the CDR3 is TGTGCCAGCAGCTTTAGCGAGAGCGCCAACAATGAGCAGTTCTTC. The entire variable domain, with the rest obtained from reference TRBV7-9 and TRBJ2-1, is as follows: DTGVSQNPRHKITKRGQNVTFRCDPISEHNRLYWYRQTLGQGPEFLTYFQNEAQLEKSRLLSDRFSAERPKGSFSTLEIQRTEQGDSAMYLCASSFSESANNEQFFGPGTRLTVL.

The chain couples TRBV7-8 to TRBJ2-7; the D gene is possibly TRBD1 (5 bases). Trimming took off 4 bases at V and 8 bases at J, with 9 bases between the two ends. Germline CDR1 and CDR2: SGHVS and FQNEAQ. There are 11 residues in the CDR3. CDR3 sequence: CASSSGSKQYF. The CDR3 DNA is TGTGCCAGCAGCTCAGGGTCTAAGCAGTACTTC. The full variable domain, rest sourced from reference TRBV7-8 and TRBJ2-7, is GAGVSQSPRYKVAKRGQDVALRCDPISGHVSLFWYQQALGQGPEFLTYFQNEAQLDKSGLPSDRFFAERPEGSVSTLKIQRTQQEDSAVYLCASSSGSKQYFGPGTRLTVT.

The chain is built from TRBV7-9 and TRBJ1-4; no reliable D call. Trimming left V 1 base short and J 5 bases short, with 5 bases between. This CDR3 has 13 residues. The V gene's germline CDR1 is SEHNR and CDR2 FQNEAQ (reference sequence). For the CDR3, the DNA is TGTGCCAGCAGCTTAGGTGACAATGAAAAACTGTTTTTT. Translation: CASSLGDNEKLFF.

This clone has just a few counts. V usage is TRBV28 and J usage is TRBJ2-5; TRBD2 matches 10 bases. The ends lost 4 bases at V and 2 bases at J; junction bases unmatched: 1. This CDR3 region has 14 residues. Germline CDR1 is MDHEN and CDR2 is SYDVKM. In nucleotides, the CDR3 is TGTGCCAGCAGTTGGACTAGCGGTCAAGAGACCCAGTACTTC. This translates into CASSWTSGQETQYF.

The J gene is TRBJ2-1, the V gene TRBV29-1; D is unresolved. The CDR3 contains 17 residues. Germline values: CDR1 SQVTM, CDR2 ANQGSEA. V was clipped by 1 base and J by 2 bases, with 18 bases between them. The CDR3 is CSVEGISSIRAYNEQFF. CDR3 DNA sequence: TGCAGCGTTGAAGGGATTAGCTCCATAAGGGCCTACAATGAGCAGTTCTTC.

V usage is TRBV6-1 and J usage is TRBJ1-4; no clear D. Deletions cut 7 bases from V and 8 bases from J, with 11 bases between. The germline CDR1 and CDR2 sequences are MNHNS and SASEGT. The CDR3 sequence is 12 residues long. The CDR3 nucleotides read TGTGCCAGCACCGAATGGAGGGAAAAACTGTTTTTT. It codes for CASTEWREKLFF.

This chain joins TRBV7-9 and TRBJ2-7, with TRBD2 identical over 9 bases. Trimming took 1 base from V and 2 from J; bases not matched to a gene: 6. CDR3 length: 16 amino acids. Looked up from germline, CDR1 is SEHNR and CDR2 is FQNEAQ (reference sequence). The CDR3 DNA reads as TGTGCCAGCAGCTTAGAATCGGGACTAGCAACCTACGAGCAGTACTTC. Residues: CASSLESGLATYEQYF.

CDR3 in amino acids: CASSPGVAGVYTGELFF. The CDR3 region has the DNA TGTGCCAGCAGCCCTGGGGTAGCGGGAGTTTATACCGGGGAGCTGTTTTTT. The chain links TRBV5-6 to TRBJ2-2; 9 positions match TRBD2. The J segment lost 5 bases and the V segment lost 4 bases, leaving 12 bases of the junction unmatched. The CDR3 is 17 amino acids. Germline V gives CDR1 SGHDT, CDR2 YYEEEE.

V and J are TRBV25-1 and TRBJ2-7; D is undetermined. Trimming pared 3 bases from V and 1 base from J, leaving 19 bases between. Germline values: CDR1 MGHDK, CDR2 SYGVNS. There are 17 residues in the CDR3. The CDR3 sequence is CASSDQLGPEFSYEQYF. As DNA, the CDR3 is TGTGCCAGCAGTGACCAATTAGGGCCAGAATTTTCCTACGAGCAGTACTTC.

The V gene is TRBV27, the J gene TRBJ2-1, with 7 bases that match TRBD2. In germline, CDR1 is MNHEY, CDR2 SMNVEV (reference sequence). The length of the CDR3 is 15 residues. With V trimmed by 1 base and J by 6 bases, 6 bases remained unmatched. The chain's CDR3 is CASSLLREMGNEQFF. The CDR3, as DNA: TGTGCCAGCAGTTTATTGCGGGAGATGGGCAATGAGCAGTTCTTC.

This chain uses TRBV7-9 with TRBJ2-7, with 11 bases that match TRBD2. The trim removed 7 bases at V and 2 bases at J, leaving 7 bases unmatched. Germline CDR1 SEHNR, CDR2 FQNEAQ (reference sequence). The CDR3 length is 15 residues. The DNA for the CDR3 is TGTGCCAGCACCTCCACTAGCGGGAGTCCCTACGAGCAGTACTTC. Encoded protein: CASTSTSGSPYEQYF.

Regarding this clone: At the DNA level, this CDR3 is encoded by other sequences in the same sample as well. The J gene is TRBJ2-7, the V gene TRBV4-1, with a possible D match to TRBD2 (5 bases). From germline, CDR1 is MGHRA and CDR2 YSYEKL. The CDR3 consists of 14 residues. Trimming left V 1 base short and J 2 bases short, with 9 bases between. This CDR3 is CASSQVLGTYEQYF. CDR3 bases: TGCGCCAGCAGCCAAGTACTAGGGACCTACGAGCAGTACTTC.

The chain couples TRBV27 to TRBJ2-2; 8 bases are a match to TRBD1. This CDR3 comprises 15 residues. V lost 2 bases and J lost 7; bases outside the gene matches: 6. CDR1 and CDR2 from the germline V gene are MNHEY and SMNVEV (reference sequence). The CDR3 is CASSLGDRIFGELFF. CDR3 DNA: TGTGCCAGCAGTTTAGGGGACAGGATTTTCGGGGAGCTGTTTTTT.

In the case of this clone: Other nucleotide sequences from this sample produce the same CDR3. This rearrangement joins TRBV27 to TRBJ1-1, with D possibly matching TRBD1 (5 bases). Germline-derived CDR1 and CDR2 are MNHEY and SMNVEV (reference sequence). The CDR3 covers 13 residues. Trimming stripped 5 bases from V and 0 bases from J, with 7 bases between. CDR3 sequence reads: CASSPGLNTEAFF. In DNA form, the CDR3 reads TGTGCCAGCAGTCCGGGACTGAACACTGAAGCTTTCTTT.

V is TRBV5-5 and J is TRBJ2-5; 12 bases are a match to TRBD1. Germline V lookup: CDR1 SGHKS, CDR2 YYEKEE (reference sequence). V was pared by 0 bases and J by 4 bases, with 7 bases of the junction left unmatched. The CDR3 contains 17 residues. The CDR3 DNA is TGTGCCAGCAGCTTGGAGGGACAGGGGGCATGGGGAGAGACCCAGTACTTC. Translation: CASSLEGQGAWGETQYF.

The gene calls are TRBV7-8 and TRBJ2-1; tentative D call: TRBD1 (6 bases). The CDR3 runs to 13 residues. V was cut by 5 bases and J by 2 bases, with 7 bases left in between. Germline CDR1 reads SGHVS; CDR2 reads FQNEAQ. The CDR3 loop reads CASSGDTYNEQFF. DNA of the CDR3: TGTGCCAGCAGCGGGGACACCTACAATGAGCAGTTCTTC.

The chain carries TRBV21-1 and TRBJ1-5; TRBD1, the table's D call, was not compared with the DNA. TRBV21-1 has pseudogene status. The CDR3 length is 16 residues. The CDR3, as DNA: TGTGCCAGCAGCAAAGGGGACAGGGGGCGGAATCAGCCCCAGCATTTT. This sequence encodes CASSKGDRGRNQPQHF.

The rearrangement links TRBV14 to TRBJ2-7; TRBD2 is a possible D gene (6 bases). This CDR3 region has 15 residues. Germline V gives CDR1 SGHDN, CDR2 FVKESK. Trimming shortened V by 5 bases and J by 0 bases, and 14 bases separated the two germline ends. Here the CDR3 reads CASSLVMGGSYEQYF. The DNA of the CDR3 is TGTGCCAGCAGCTTAGTGATGGGGGGCTCCTACGAGCAGTACTTC.

CDR3 sequence (DNA): TGTGCCAGCAGGGTCTCGGGACAGGGAGGCAGCAATCAGCCCCAGCATTTT. Translated: CASRVSGQGGSNQPQHF. The V and J genes are TRBV21-1 and TRBJ1-5; the DNA was not compared with TRBD1, the D call given in the table. TRBV21-1 is a known pseudogene. This CDR3 contains 17 residues.

The rearrangement uses TRBV19 and TRBJ2-7; 9 bases map to TRBD1. The V gene end was trimmed by 3 bases and the J gene end by 4 bases; junction bases not matched to a gene: 7. This CDR3 has 15 residues. Germline-derived CDR1 and CDR2 are LNHDA and SQIVND (reference sequence). CDR3 residues: CASSIGGTGNYEQYF. For the CDR3, the DNA is TGTGCCAGTAGTATCGGCGGGACAGGGAATTACGAGCAGTACTTC.

The chain links TRBV6-5 to TRBJ1-1, with D perhaps TRBD1 (6 bases). V shed 10 bases and J shed 12 bases, with 15 bases lying between them. The CDR3 is made up of 10 amino acids. The germline CDR1 and CDR2 sequences are MNHEY and SVGAGI. The CDR3 nucleotides are TGTGCCACTAGAAGGGGGACTTCTTTCTTT. The encoded protein is CATRRGTSFF.